This TCR beta chain was observed in a study of T-cell memory formation after mild COVID-19. This clonotype was recorded a few times. Its antigen remains unidentified. Overall study findings and caveats: Among clones contracting day 15 to 85, CD4/CD8 was balanced, whereas later expanders leaned CD4+.

A single record per CDR3 protein comes from TCRdb applying MiXCR to the 5' RACE reads. The data contain fewer than 400,000 distinct CDR3 sequences, around a sixth of them seen just once; the ten biggest clones take up about 22%. V shed 6 bases, J shed 4 bases, and the junction held 6 bases outside the gene matches. The CDR3 runs 14 residues. CDR1 is MNHEY, CDR2 SVGEGT, per germline. Sample: PBMCs or a T cell subset sorted from them (not recorded which). The J gene is TRBJ1-1, the V gene TRBV6-2 or TRBV6-3; 9 bases agree with TRBD1. The TCR comes from a man aged 18 to 29 who had mild COVID-19 (a few samples of this study predate the infection). Cell type and time point are not known. CDR3 region: CASRSGTGSTEAFF. The CDR3 DNA sequence: TGTGCCAGCAGGTCCGGGACAGGGAGCACTGAAGCTTTCTTT.